One T cell receptor beta chain is described in this entry. The data stem from a study of CD8 T cells in Susac syndrome. The V segment lost 6 bases and the J segment 2 bases; nucleotides outside the gene matches: 8. The germline CDR1 and CDR2 sequences are MDHEN and SYDVKM. This CDR3 is 15 amino acids long. Controls matched for sex and age were healthy donors. TEMRA cells were FACS-enriched, unlike CD8+ and CD4+ T cells, which were negatively isolated. Reverse transcription of 0.5 to 1 ug RNA was performed with random hexamers. Amplification of the TCR beta CDR3 was carried out by immunoSEQ multiplex PCR, which spanned a total of 54 Vbeta and 13 Jbeta segments. TCRdb ran MiXCR on the immunoSEQ multiplex PCR reads and lists one entry per CDR3 protein. The table lists about 200,000 distinct CDR3 sequences, 80% to 95% of them singletons, with 0.1% in the top ten.

The sample comprised CD4+ T cells from PBMCs. The sequence was obtained from a human donor in good health. This sequence joins TRBV28 and TRBJ2-7, with 9 bases identical to TRBD1. CDR3 protein: CASRYSGQGAYEQYF. The DNA of the CDR3 is TGTGCCAGCAGGTACTCGGGACAGGGAGCCTACGAGCAGTACTTC.